This T cell receptor beta chain was retrieved from a study of blood T cell repertoires in COVID-19 (dated by TCRdb to 2018 to 2021). Notes on the research overall: Collaborator samples came from the United States, Italy and Spain and covered acute and convalescent phases of COVID-19. The prospective study material was composed of cDNA or gDNA derived from T cells, B-cell-depleted T cells, or PBMCs. Subjects who had been exposed to COVID-19, were actively infected with it, or had recovered from it provided the deeply sampled blood TCRbeta repertoires that made up the dataset. The repertoires were made available in a free public database intended to serve as a resource for research on the immune response to SARS-CoV-2. The samples were drawn from two sources: the first 160 participants of the ongoing ImmuneRACE study, and over 950 subjects contributed by 6 global collaborators. Sample metadata almost always included a de-identified subject ID, COVID-19 status, age in years and sex. Where available, HLA class I and class II types were obtained from metadata supplied by the sample provider rather than from assay-based typing.

Whole blood was collected in K2EDTA tubes by collaborating institutions according to the institutions' own protocols. For TCRbeta analysis, collaborators shipped samples in one of three forms: frozen whole blood, isolated PBMCs, or DNA extracted from either of those sample types. Points on this clone: Its antigen is unknown. No qualities accompany the bases; no much larger clone lies one base away.

On the study overall, not on this receptor specifically: How much clinical and demographic metadata was included differed by source and by participant, and the metadata was provided uncurated.

TCRbeta CDR3 regions were amplified from genomic DNA by means of the immunoSEQ Assay, a bias-controlled multiplex PCR. In the authors' own workflow: The number of nucleated cells in each sample was estimated by amplification of reference gene primers within the assay. Sequence reads were collapsed and filtered to measure the absolute abundance of every unique TCRbeta CDR3 rearrangement. For each sample, productive Simpson clonality was calculated as the square root of Simpson's diversity index over productive rearrangements. Held by TCRdb, this immuneACCESS table contains in-frame sequences only and omits some clones. Under half of the omission traces to an unresolved V gene where checked; the cause of the rest is unknown. V, J and clone size reflect that table, while D and trimming were determined from the DNA. Present in this sample are around 260,000 clones, approximately 83% of which were seen just once. The ten largest clones represent 10% to 15% of the sample.

The CDR3 measures 15 amino acids from cysteine to phenylalanine. The kept DNA is CDR3 alone, 45 bases in frame from the first base. V and J are trimmed by 5 bases and 0 bases, and the gene matches miss 7 bases of the junction. Taken from the germline V gene, the CDR1 and CDR2 loops are SGHTA and FQGNSA. The chain links TRBV7-2 with TRBJ2-7; a stretch of 7 junction bases matches TRBD1. The clonotype comes from a human donor in a cohort sampled during active COVID-19. The specimen was peripheral blood. The CDR3 corresponds to CASSHETGRSYEQYF. The nucleotides read TGTGCCAGCAGCCATGAGACAGGGCGCTCCTACGAGCAGTACTTC.